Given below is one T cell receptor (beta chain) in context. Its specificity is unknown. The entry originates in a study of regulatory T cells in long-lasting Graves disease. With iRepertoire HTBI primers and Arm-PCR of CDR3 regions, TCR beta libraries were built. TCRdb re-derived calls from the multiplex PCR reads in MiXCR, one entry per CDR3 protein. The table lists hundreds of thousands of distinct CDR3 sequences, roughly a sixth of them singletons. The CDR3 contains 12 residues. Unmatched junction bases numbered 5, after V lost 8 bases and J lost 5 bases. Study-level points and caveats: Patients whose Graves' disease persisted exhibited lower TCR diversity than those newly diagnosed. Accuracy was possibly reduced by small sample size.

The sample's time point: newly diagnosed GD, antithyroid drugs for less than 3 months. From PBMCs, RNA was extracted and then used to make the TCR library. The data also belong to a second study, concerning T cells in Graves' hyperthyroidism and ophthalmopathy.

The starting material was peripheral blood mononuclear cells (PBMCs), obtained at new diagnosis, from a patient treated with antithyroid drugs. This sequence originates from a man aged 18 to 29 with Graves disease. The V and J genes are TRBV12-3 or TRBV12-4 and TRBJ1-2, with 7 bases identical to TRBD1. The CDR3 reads CASSRGQYGYTF. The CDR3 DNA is TGTGCCAGCTCAAGGGGGCAGTATGGCTACACCTTC.